This T cell receptor beta chain derives from a study of identical twins. Study-wide results and caveats: Cross-sectional statistics underpinned the conclusions; the same donors were not followed. Researchers reported excess low generation probability among twin-shared out-of-frame alpha sequences.

The CDR3 totals 11 residues. The V gene lost 4 bases and the J gene lost 2 bases, with 5 bases spanning the gap. Looked up from germline, CDR1 is SQVTM and CDR2 is ANQGSEA. This clonotype was detected a few times. The antigen remains unidentified. With template switching, a universal primer site was added, and the cDNA carried unique molecular identifiers. TCRdb analysed the 5' RACE reads with MiXCR anew, one entry per CDR3 protein. The sample lists hundreds of thousands of distinct CDR3 sequences; 18% were seen once. This same sample was also part of a study on T cells expressing NK-cell markers. That work states: In sorted CD3+CD56+NKG2C+, CD3+CD56+NKG2C- and CD3+CD56-NKG2C+ T cells, TCR beta repertoires were obtained.

This TCR was sampled from a woman aged 18-29 years in good health. This chain uses TRBV29-1 with TRBJ2-5; no firm D call. Input material: PBMCs. The CDR3 region is CSVVRQETQYF. CDR3 in DNA: TGCAGCGTTGTTAGACAAGAGACCCAGTACTTC.